A selection of T cell receptor beta chains follows, all from one sample in a study of blood T cell repertoires in COVID-19. Sequencing used immunoSEQ multiplex PCR; TCRdb keeps in-frame clones, though not all of them. The repertoire has under 200,000 clones, more than 65% of them found once; the top ten carry 18%. Sequenced input: PBMCs or T cells enriched from blood (not recorded which). These TCRs come from a man aged 55-75 years who had recovered from COVID-19. The CDR3 runs from the conserved cysteine through the conserved F or W. The D gene is left open where the match is weak. Only part of the rows carry a size: once, few, many, or a class if the clone is expanded.

cdr3_aa cdr3_nt v_call cdr3_length d_call j_call clone_size
CASRSGTTSYEQYF TGCGCCAGCAGATCCGGGACTACCTCCTACGAGCAGTACTTC TRBV5-1 14 TRBD2 TRBJ2-7 .
CSVGTDQETQYF TGCAGCGTTGGGACAGACCAAGAGACCCAGTACTTC TRBV29-1 12 . TRBJ2-5 once
CATSELAGGPTNEQFF TGTGCCACCAGTGAGCTTGCGGGAGGGCCGACAAATGAGCAGTTCTTC TRBV24-1 16 TRBD2 TRBJ2-1 .
CASSHRRTEAFF TGTGCCAGCAGCCACAGACGGACTGAAGCTTTCTTT TRBV6-6 12 . TRBJ1-1 .
CASGGTATNYGYTF TGTGCCAGCGGCGGGACCGCGACTAACTATGGCTACACCTTC TRBV19 14 . TRBJ1-2 .
CASSPGTSEFNEQFF TGCGCCAGCAGCCCCGGGACTAGTGAGTTCAATGAGCAGTTCTTC TRBV5-1 15 TRBD2 TRBJ2-1 .
CASSRWTTSGPNEQFF TGTGCCAGCAGCCGATGGACGACTAGCGGACCCAATGAGCAGTTCTTC TRBV7-9 16 TRBD2 TRBJ2-1 few
CASSPGTDYEQYF TGTGCCAGCAGCCCCGGGACAGACTACGAGCAGTACTTC TRBV3-1/TRBV3-2 13 TRBD1 TRBJ2-7 .
CASSDGTGSNQPQHF TGTGCCAGCAGTGATGGGACAGGTAGCAATCAGCCCCAGCATTTT TRBV28 15 TRBD1 TRBJ1-5 .
CASSPQGSANTGELFF TGTGCCAGCTCACCTCAGGGGAGCGCGAACACCGGGGAGCTGTTTTTT TRBV18 16 . TRBJ2-2 .